Here is one T cell receptor beta chain with its context. The trim removed 7 bases at V and 3 bases at J, leaving 6 bases unmatched. This CDR3 is built from 13 residues. The germline CDR1 and CDR2 sequences are SQVTM and ANQGSEA. The data were produced by immunoSEQ multiplex PCR, yet TCRdb's version contains in-frame clones alone and is incomplete. The table has about 51,000 clones, roughly four fifths seen once; the top ten hold about 3%. The data were obtained in a study of OX40 agonist ivuxolimab in advanced cancers. The TCR originated in an adult with an advanced solid tumor such as melanoma, head and neck, liver or kidney cancer. The genes are TRBV29-1 and TRBJ1-2, with 9 positions matching TRBD1. This sample comprised CD4+ or CD8+ T cells sorted from blood, obtained in a trial of the OX40 agonist ivuxolimab. CDR3 nucleotide sequence: TGCAGCGCCCACAGGGGGCTCGACTATGGCTACACCTTC. Translated: CSAHRGLDYGYTF.